This TCR beta chain originates from a study of blood T cell repertoires in COVID-19 (dated by TCRdb to 2019 to 2021). Notes on the research overall: Samples covering the acute and convalescent phases of COVID-19 were provided by collaborators in the United States, Italy and Spain. The prospective study material was composed of cDNA or gDNA derived from T cells, B-cell-depleted T cells, or PBMCs. HLA class I and class II types, where available, came from metadata supplied by the sample provider rather than from assay-based typing. Sample metadata almost always included a de-identified subject ID, COVID-19 status, age in years and sex. The samples were drawn from two sources: the first 160 participants of the ongoing ImmuneRACE study, and 1,200 or so subjects contributed by 6 global collaborators. Deeply sampled blood TCRbeta repertoires from subjects exposed to, actively infected with, or recovered from COVID-19 were included in the dataset. The repertoires were made available in a free public database intended to serve as a resource for research on the immune response to SARS-CoV-2.

The collaborating institutions used their own protocols to collect whole blood in K2EDTA tubes. For TCRbeta analysis, collaborators shipped samples as frozen whole blood, isolated PBMCs, or DNA extracted from either of those sample types. Including the terminal cysteine and phenylalanine, the CDR3 comprises 14 residues. Only the CDR3 region is kept as DNA, spanning 42 bases read in frame from base 1. Reading the germline V gene gives CDR1 KGHDR and CDR2 SFDVKD. The germline V and J ends show losses of 8 bases and 3 bases respectively, and no gene match explains 3 bases of the junction. Here is what the overall study found, with its caveats: The amount of clinical and demographic metadata varied by source and participant and was provided uncurated.

Regarding this clone: Its target antigen remains unknown. No clone much larger than this one lies a single base away; base qualities are absent.

The immunoSEQ Assay, a bias-controlled multiplex PCR, was used to amplify TCRbeta CDR3 regions from genomic DNA. For the original study's pipeline: Nucleated cell counts per sample were estimated from amplification of reference gene primers within the assay. To quantify the absolute abundance of each unique TCRbeta CDR3 rearrangement, sequence reads were collapsed and filtered. Productive Simpson clonality was computed per sample as the square root of Simpson's diversity index over productive rearrangements. This immuneACCESS table, as held by TCRdb, lists in-frame sequences with V and J called but not all clones. Of the missing ones, under half trace to an unresolved V gene in checked studies; the others have no known cause. The V and J calls and clone size come from that table; D and trimming were worked out from the DNA. Across this sample there are tens of thousands of clones, with around 90% seen only once. The ten largest clones take up around 15% of the sample.

Recombination joined TRBV24-1 with TRBJ2-1; the junction holds 10 bases that match TRBD2. This TCR derives from a human donor with active COVID-19. The donor label of this sample is uncertain. Input material: peripheral blood. The DNA reads as follows: TGTGCCACCAATTGGACTAGCGGCTACAATGAGCAGTTCTTC. Translation gives CATNWTSGYNEQFF.